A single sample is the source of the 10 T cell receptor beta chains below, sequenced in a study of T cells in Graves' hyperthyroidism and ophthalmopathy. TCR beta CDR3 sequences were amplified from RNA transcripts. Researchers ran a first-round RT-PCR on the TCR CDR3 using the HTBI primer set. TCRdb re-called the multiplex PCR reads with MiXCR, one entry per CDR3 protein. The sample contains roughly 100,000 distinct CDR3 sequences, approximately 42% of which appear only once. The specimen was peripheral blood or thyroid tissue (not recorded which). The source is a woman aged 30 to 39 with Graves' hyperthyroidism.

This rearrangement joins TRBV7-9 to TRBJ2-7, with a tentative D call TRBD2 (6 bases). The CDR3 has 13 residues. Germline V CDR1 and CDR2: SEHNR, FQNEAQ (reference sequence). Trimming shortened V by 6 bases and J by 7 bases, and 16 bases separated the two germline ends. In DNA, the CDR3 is TGTGCCAGCAGGAGAGGAGGGACCGGGGAGCAGTACTTC. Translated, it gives CASRRGGTGEQYF.

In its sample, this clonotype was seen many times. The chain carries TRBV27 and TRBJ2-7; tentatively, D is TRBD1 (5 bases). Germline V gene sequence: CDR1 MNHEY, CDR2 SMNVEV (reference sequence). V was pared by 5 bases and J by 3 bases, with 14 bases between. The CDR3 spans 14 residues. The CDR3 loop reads CASSRQARDYEQYF. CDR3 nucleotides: TGTGCCAGCAGTCGCCAGGCCAGGGACTACGAGCAGTACTTC.

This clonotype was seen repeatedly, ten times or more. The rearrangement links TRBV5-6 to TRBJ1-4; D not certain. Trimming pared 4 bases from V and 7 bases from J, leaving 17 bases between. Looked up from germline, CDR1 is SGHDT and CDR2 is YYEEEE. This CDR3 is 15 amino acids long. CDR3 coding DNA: TGTGCCAGCAGCCCCCTCGGTTGGTCGATTGAAAAACTGTTTTTT. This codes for CASSPLGWSIEKLFF.

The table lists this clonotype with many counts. CDR3 DNA: TGTGCCAGCAGCTTAGCAGGGATGGGCGAGCAGTACTTC. Protein sequence: CASSLAGMGEQYF. This sequence joins TRBV7-9 and TRBJ2-7; D is undetermined. CDR1 and CDR2 (germline): SEHNR, FQNEAQ (reference sequence). The CDR3 loop spans 13 amino acids. V gave up 0 bases and J gave up 6 bases, with 9 bases separating them. Variable domain in full (rest from reference TRBV7-9 and TRBJ2-7): DTGVSQNPRHKITKRGQNVTFRCDPISEHNRLYWYRQTLGQGPEFLTYFQNEAQLEKSRLLSDRFSAERPKGSFSTLEIQRTEQGDSAMYLCASSLAGMGEQYFGPGTRLTVT.

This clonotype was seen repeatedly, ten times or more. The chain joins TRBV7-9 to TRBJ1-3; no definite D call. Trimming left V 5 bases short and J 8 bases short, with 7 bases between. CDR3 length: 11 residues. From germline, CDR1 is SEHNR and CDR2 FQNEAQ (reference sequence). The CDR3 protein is CASSNRDTIYF. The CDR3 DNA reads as TGTGCCAGCAGCAATCGGGACACCATATATTTT.

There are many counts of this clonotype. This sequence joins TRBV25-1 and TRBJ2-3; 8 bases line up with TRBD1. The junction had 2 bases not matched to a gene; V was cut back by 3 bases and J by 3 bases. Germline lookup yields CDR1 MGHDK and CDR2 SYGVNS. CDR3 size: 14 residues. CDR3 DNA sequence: TGTGCCAGCAGTGACTGGACAGGGACAGATACGCAGTATTTT. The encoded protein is CASSDWTGTDTQYF.

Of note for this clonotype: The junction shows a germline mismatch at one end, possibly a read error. The CDR3 region has the DNA TGTGCCAGCAGCTTAGGTGTTGGAGTCGCTAATGAAGAACTGTTCTTT. Residues: CASSLGVGVANEELFF. The chain joins TRBV7-9 to TRBJ1-4; D remains unclear. The CDR3 is made up of 16 amino acids. The germline gives CDR1 SEHNR, CDR2 FQNEAQ (reference sequence).

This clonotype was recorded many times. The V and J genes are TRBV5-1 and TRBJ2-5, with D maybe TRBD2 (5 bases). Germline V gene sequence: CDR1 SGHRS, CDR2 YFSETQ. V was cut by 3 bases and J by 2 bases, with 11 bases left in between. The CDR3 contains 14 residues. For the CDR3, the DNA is TGCGCCAGCAGCTGGGAGACCTTACAAGAGACCCAGTACTTC. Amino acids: CASSWETLQETQYF.

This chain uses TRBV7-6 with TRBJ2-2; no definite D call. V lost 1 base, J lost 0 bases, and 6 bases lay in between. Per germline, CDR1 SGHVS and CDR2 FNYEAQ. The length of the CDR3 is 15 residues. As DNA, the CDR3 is TGTGCCAGCAGCTTAGAGGCCACGAACACCGGGGAGCTGTTTTTT. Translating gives CASSLEATNTGELFF.

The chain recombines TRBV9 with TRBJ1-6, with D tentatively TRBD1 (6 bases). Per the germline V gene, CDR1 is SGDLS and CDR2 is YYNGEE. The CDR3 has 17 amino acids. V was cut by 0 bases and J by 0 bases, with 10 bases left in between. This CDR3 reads CASSVGGASSYNSPLHF. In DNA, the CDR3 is TGTGCCAGCAGCGTAGGGGGGGCAAGCTCCTATAATTCACCCCTCCACTTT.